Listed below are T cell receptor beta chains from one sample, sequenced in a study of graft-versus-host responses after intestinal transplantation. Sequencing used immunoSEQ multiplex PCR; TCRdb keeps in-frame clones, though not all of them. The sample has 75,000 to 90,000 clones, less than 90% seen once. Antigens of these TCRs are unknown. The sample was unstimulated CD4+ T cells sorted from spleen or lymph node cells, taken before intestinal transplant. Every receptor here comes from a human donor who received an intestinal transplant. CDR3s include the opening cysteine and the closing phenylalanine or tryptophan. The D gene is left open where the match is weak. A row's size may be missing; if present it is once, few, many or a size class.

>TRBD2|TRBJ2-1|TRBV4-1|.
TGCGCCAGCAGCCAAGTCCGGGGGGGCAAGGCTGAGCAGTTCTTC
CASSQVRGGKAEQFF
>.|TRBJ1-5|TRBV10-1|.
TGCGCCAGCACGGGACTCACGCTTCTTAGCAATCAGCCCCAGCATTTT
CASTGLTLLSNQPQHF
>.|TRBJ2-7|TRBV11-2|.
TGTGCCAGCAGCCTACCCGGCTACGAGCAGTACTTC
CASSLPGYEQYF
>TRBD1|TRBJ2-3|TRBV28|.
TGTGCCAGCAGCCCTACACCGGGACAGGGCACAGATACGCAGTATTTT
CASSPTPGQGTDTQYF
>TRBD1|TRBJ1-4|TRBV2|.
TGTGCCAGCATCGGGACAGGGGGGGGACTCAATGAAAAACTGTTTTTT
CASIGTGGGLNEKLFF
>TRBD1|TRBJ1-6|TRBV9|once
TGTGCCAGCAGCGTTTTCCCCAGGACAGGAGCGGATTCACCCCTCCACTTT
CASSVFPRTGADSPLHF
>.|TRBJ1-2|TRBV2|.
TGTGCCAGCACCTTGAGGGAGAGTGCCATCCCCTATGGCTACACCTTC
CASTLRESAIPYGYTF
>.|TRBJ2-3|TRBV5-1|.
TGCGCCAGCAGCTTGCCAGGGCCGCTCACAGATACGCAGTATTTT
CASSLPGPLTDTQYF
>TRBD2|TRBJ2-1|TRBV27|.
TGTGCCAGCAGTTTGTCCCCATTGGCCCCTATAGCGGGAATGGTTAATGAGCAGTTCTTC
CASSLSPLAPIAGMVNEQFF
>.|TRBJ2-5|TRBV28|.
TGTGCCAGCATAGGGGTGGAAGAGACCCAGTACTTC
CASIGVEETQYF
>TRBD2|TRBJ2-1|TRBV2|.
TGTGCCAGCAGGGGACTAGCGGGATCCTACAATGAGCAGTTCTTC
CASRGLAGSYNEQFF
>.|TRBJ2-3|TRBV28|.
TGTGCCAGCAGTTTAGGTGCGGGATCGGGGGATACGCAGTATTTT
CASSLGAGSGDTQYF
>.|TRBJ2-3|TRBV4-1|.
TGCGCCAGCAGCCAAGGTCGAGGGGACTCCACAGATACGCAGTATTTT
CASSQGRGDSTDTQYF
>TRBD1|TRBJ2-7|TRBV6-5|.
TGTGCCAGCAGTTCCCTCCGGACAGGAAGGACGTACGAGCAGTACTTC
CASSSLRTGRTYEQYF
>.|TRBJ1-2|TRBV5-4|once
TGTGCCAGCAGCTTAGGTGGAGCCCCCTATGGCTACACCTTC
CASSLGGAPYGYTF
>TRBD1|TRBJ1-4|TRBV28|.
TGTGCCAGCAGTTTGAATCTTCCCGGGACAGGTGAAAAACTGTTTTTT
CASSLNLPGTGEKLFF
>.|TRBJ2-7|TRBV27|.
TGTGCCAGCAGTTTGCGCGGCGAGCAGTACTTC
CASSLRGEQYF
>.|TRBJ1-6|TRBV6-1|.
TGTGCCAGCAGTGAACAGGGGACTAATTCACCCCTCCACTTT
CASSEQGTNSPLHF
>TRBD2|TRBJ2-1|TRBV18|few
TGTGCCAGCTCACCACTAGCGGGAGGTAATGAGCAGTTCTTC
CASSPLAGGNEQFF
>.|TRBJ1-4|TRBV28|.
TGTGCCAGCAGTTCGGTTACGGGAGGGGTTCCGGGCTATGAAAAACTGTTTTTT
CASSSVTGGVPGYEKLFF
>.|TRBJ1-6|TRBV27|once
TGTGCCAGCAGCCCCAGGGCCCAGGGTGGCCATAATTCACCCCTCCACTTT
CASSPRAQGGHNSPLHF
>TRBD1|TRBJ1-2|TRBV5-6|few
TGTGCCAGCAGCTTGGGAGGGGGCGATGGCTACACCTTC
CASSLGGGDGYTF
>.|TRBJ2-1|TRBV6-1|.
TGTGCCAGCAATCCGCCGAGCTCCTACAATGAGCAGTTCTTC
CASNPPSSYNEQFF
>.|TRBJ1-2|TRBV6-5|.
TGTGCCAGCACCGAGGGTGGAGCGCGCTATGGCTACACCTTC
CASTEGGARYGYTF
>.|TRBJ1-4|TRBV28|.
TGTGCCAGCAGTCTAAATGAAAAACTGTTTTTT
CASSLNEKLFF
>TRBD2|TRBJ2-6|TRBV30|.
TGTGCCTGGAGTAACCGGGGGGGGACGGGGGGGGCCAACGTCCTGACTTTC
CAWSNRGGTGGANVLTF
>TRBD2|TRBJ2-6|TRBV30|.
TGTGCCTGGAGTAACCGGGGGGGGACGAGGGGGGCCAACGTCCTGACTTTC
CAWSNRGGTRGANVLTF
>TRBD1|TRBJ1-5|TRBV6-1|.
TGTGCCAGCAGCCAGGGGGTAGGCAATCAGCCCCAGCATTTT
CASSQGVGNQPQHF
>TRBD2|TRBJ2-1|TRBV7-9|.
TGTGCCAGCAGCTTTGGGCTAGCGGGACAAGATGGTGAGCAGTTCTTC
CASSFGLAGQDGEQFF
>TRBD1|TRBJ1-2|TRBV9|.
TGTGCCAGCAGCGGGCAGACAGGGGTCTATGGCTACACCTTC
CASSGQTGVYGYTF
>.|TRBJ2-1|TRBV27|.
TGTGCCAGCAGTCTCATCCGGGGTAATGAGCAGTTCTTC
CASSLIRGNEQFF
>TRBD2|TRBJ2-3|TRBV9|.
TGTGCCAGCAGTTACAGCGGGATCGGGACAGATACGCAGTATTTT
CASSYSGIGTDTQYF
>TRBD1|TRBJ1-5|TRBV19|.
TGTGCCAGTACCACGACAGGGCCCCGCCAGCCCCAGCATTTT
CASTTTGPRQPQHF
>TRBD2|TRBJ2-1|TRBV27|.
TGTGCCAGCAGTTTACAGCGGGAGAGTGGGAGGGATGAGCAGTTCTTC
CASSLQRESGRDEQFF